A selection of T cell receptor beta chains follows, all from one sample in a study of T cells in localized non-small cell lung cancer. Sequencing was performed with immunoSEQ multiplex PCR; in TCRdb, only in-frame clones are kept and a portion is missing. The table includes about 48,000 clones, about 72% detected once. Material: peripheral blood, obtained before any cancer treatment. These TCRs come from a man aged 40 to 70 with stage I squamous cell lung carcinoma. CDR3s include the opening cysteine and the closing phenylalanine or tryptophan. Fields, in order: J gene, clone size, D gene, V gene, CDR3 DNA, CDR3 protein. A D gene is named only where the DNA matches it firmly. Size values are once, few and many counts, or a class for expanded clones, and some rows have none.

TRBJ1-6 . . TRBV19 TGTGCCAGTGGTTCACCCCTCCACTTT CASGSPLHF
TRBJ1-6 . . TRBV2 TGTGCCAGCAGCGCACAAGGTGGGGTCTCGGCCCTCCACTTT CASSAQGGVSALHF
TRBJ1-4 . . TRBV10-3 TGTGCCATCAGTGAGTCCCAGTCCTCAACTAATGAAAAACTGTTTTTT CAISESQSSTNEKLFF
TRBJ2-5 . . TRBV9 TGTGCCAGCAGCGTACAGGGAGAGGGGGTCACCCAGTACTTC CASSVQGEGVTQYF
TRBJ2-5 few TRBD1 TRBV2 TGTGCCAGCAGTGGGACAGGGGGCGTCCAATCCCAGTACTTC CASSGTGGVQSQYF
TRBJ2-1 . . TRBV2 TGTGCCAGCAGTGAGGCAGGAATGAATGAGCAGTTCTTC CASSEAGMNEQFF
TRBJ2-1 . . TRBV5-1 TGCGCCAGCAGCTTGGGGCAGGGGGGAAATGAGCAGTTCTTC CASSLGQGGNEQFF
TRBJ1-5 . . TRBV28 TGTGCCAGCAGTTTGGAGGGAGGGCTTATGAAGCCCCAGCATTTT CASSLEGGLMKPQHF
TRBJ2-1 . . TRBV11-1 TGTGCCAGCAGCTTAGATCGCCGGGAGTGGTCCTACAATGAGCAGTTCTTC CASSLDRREWSYNEQFF
TRBJ2-1 . . TRBV11-3 TGTGCCAGCAGCAGTGGACCTGGGGGTAATGAGCAGTTCTTC CASSSGPGGNEQFF
TRBJ1-1 . . TRBV5-8 TGTGCCAGCACCCGACAGAGAATTAACACTGAAGCTTTCTTT CASTRQRINTEAFF
TRBJ1-2 . . TRBV9 TGTGCCAGCAGCGTAGAGGAAAGGGGGGCTAACTATGGCTACACCTTC CASSVEERGANYGYTF
TRBJ2-2 few . TRBV4-3 TGCGCCAGCAGCCAAGATTTTGGAGGGGGGAACACCGGGGAGCTGTTTTTT CASSQDFGGGNTGELFF
TRBJ1-1 . . TRBV30 TGTGCCTGGAGCCGTCAGGGGCTCGCTGAAGCTTTCTTT CAWSRQGLAEAFF
TRBJ1-4 . . TRBV2 TGTGCCAGCATTGGGGATTTAGGGTACCGACGTGAAGAAAAACTGTTTTTT CASIGDLGYRREEKLFF
TRBJ2-3 . . TRBV6-6 TGTGCCAGCAGTCGGACCGAGGCTAGCACAGATACGCAGTATTTT CASSRTEASTDTQYF
TRBJ1-5 . . TRBV2 TGTGCCGAAACTACAGCTTCACCACCATTCGGCAATCAGCCCCAGCATTTT CAETTASPPFGNQPQHF
TRBJ2-7 . TRBD1 TRBV13 TGTGCCAGCAGCTTCGGGACAGGCGTCAGCTACGAGCAGTACTTC CASSFGTGVSYEQYF
TRBJ2-3 few TRBD2 TRBV4-2 TGTGCCAGCAGCCTCGGGACTGCGGGACTAGCGGGGGGAGATACGCAGTATTTT CASSLGTAGLAGGDTQYF
TRBJ2-7 . . TRBV28 TGTGCCACCCTAGGGGGGCGACCTACCTACGAGCAGTACTTC CATLGGRPTYEQYF
TRBJ1-1 medium-sized . TRBV6-6 TGTGCCAGCATTCCTGGGGAACTCGAAGCTTTCTTT CASIPGELEAFF
TRBJ2-6 few . TRBV5-1 TGCGCCAGCAGCTTGGGAGTCGGAACTGGGGCCAACGTCCTGACTTTC CASSLGVGTGANVLTF
TRBJ1-1 . . TRBV10-3 TGTGCCATCAGCCCTACAGGGAACACTGGAGCTTTCTTT CAISPTGNTGAFF
TRBJ2-3 . . TRBV11-2 TGTGCCAGCAGCTATAGGGGGGGCGGGGCAGATACGCAGTATTTT CASSYRGGGADTQYF
TRBJ2-4 . . TRBV13 TGTGCCAGCGGCCAAGGGACGAAGGGCATTCAGTACTTC CASGQGTKGIQYF
TRBJ2-2 . TRBD1 TRBV28 TGTGCCAGCAGTCCGGACAGGGTTATCACCGGGGAGCTGTTTTTT CASSPDRVITGELFF
TRBJ1-2 once TRBD1 TRBV4-3 TGCGCCAGCAGCCAAGATTTACCGAGACAGGGGGCGAGTAACTATGGCTACACCTTC CASSQDLPRQGASNYGYTF
TRBJ1-6 once . TRBV5-4 TGTGCCAGCAGCTCCCAGGGACTCTATAATTCACCCCTCCACTTT CASSSQGLYNSPLHF
TRBJ1-6 . TRBD1 TRBV5-8 TGTGCCAGCAGCTTGATGACAGGGGTGTTCGGTTCACCCCTCCACTTT CASSLMTGVFGSPLHF
TRBJ2-7 . . TRBV19 TGTGCCAGTAGTATAGCTGGAGGGCTCGAGCAGTACTTC CASSIAGGLEQYF
TRBJ2-3 once TRBD2 TRBV7-2 TGTGCCAGCAGCCGAACGGGGGGTACGCAGTATTTT CASSRTGGTQYF
TRBJ1-4 . TRBD1 TRBV5-4 TGTGCCAGCAGCCGCGGAAGGGGACAGGTTAATGAAAAACTGTTTTTT CASSRGRGQVNEKLFF
TRBJ1-6 . . TRBV18 TGTGCCAGCTCACCCGGGCAGGCGAGATCACCCCTCCACTTT CASSPGQARSPLHF
TRBJ2-5 . TRBD2 TRBV5-1 TGCGCCAGCAGCCTAGCGGGCGCAGAGACCCAGTACTTC CASSLAGAETQYF
TRBJ2-1 . . TRBV7-2 TGTGCCAGCAGCTTAGGGTTCGAGCAGTTCTTC CASSLGFEQFF
TRBJ2-2 . TRBD2 TRBV15 TGTGCCACCAGGGAGGGGACTAGCGGGACCGGGGAGCTGTTTTTT CATREGTSGTGELFF
TRBJ1-3 once . TRBV19 TGTGCCAGTAGTATATCGTTCGGAACAGTCCTTTACTCTGGAAACACCATATATTTT CASSISFGTVLYSGNTIYF
TRBJ2-6 . TRBD1 TRBV7-3 TGTGCCAGCAGCCGTAGTCCCGGGACAGGGGCTGGGGCCAACGTCCTGACTTTC CASSRSPGTGAGANVLTF
TRBJ1-1 . TRBD1 TRBV7-3 TGTGCCAGCAGCGAACAGGGGGACACTGAAGCTTTCTTT CASSEQGDTEAFF
TRBJ1-5 . . TRBV15 TGTGCCACCGCAGCGGGCCAGGGTCGAGGCAATCAGCCCCAGCATTTT CATAAGQGRGNQPQHF
TRBJ2-7 . . TRBV2 TGTGCCAGCAGGAACCCAGGGGACCTGTACGAGCAGTACTTC CASRNPGDLYEQYF
TRBJ1-2 . TRBD1 TRBV28 TGTGCCAGCATCCAAGGGGGCCTCTATGGCTACACCTTC CASIQGGLYGYTF
TRBJ2-5 . . TRBV14 TGTGCCAGCAGCCAAGCAATAAGGGAGACCCAGTACTTC CASSQAIRETQYF
TRBJ1-2 . . TRBV29-1 TGCAGCTTCCGGACAGATGGCTACACCTTC CSFRTDGYTF
TRBJ2-6 once . TRBV5-1 TGCGCCAGCAGCCCTGCTGGGCCTGGGGCCAACGTCCTGACTTTC CASSPAGPGANVLTF